This TCR beta chain was found in a study of cytomegalovirus exposure and HLA in healthy donors. The CDR3 consists of 15 residues. The ends lost 4 bases at V and 0 bases at J; junction bases unmatched: 4. Germline CDR1 LGHNA, CDR2 YNFKEQ. 60 Vbeta and 13 Jbeta primers were used in PCR. Sequenced by immunoSEQ multiplex PCR; TCRdb stores in-frame clones only, minus some. This sample has about 140,000 clones, with just under 85% found just once. The receptor's source is a woman between 55 and 75 years old in good health and CMV-seropositive. The rearrangement joins TRBV4-2 to TRBJ2-7; 9 nucleotides agree with TRBD2. The specimen was PBMCs. This CDR3 reads CASSLFSGSSYEQYF. DNA of the CDR3: TGTGCCAGCAGCCTCTTTAGCGGGAGCTCCTACGAGCAGTACTTC.